The clone carrying this TCR beta chain occurred a few times. These data belong to a study of blood T cell repertoires in COVID-19. The protocol was immunoSEQ multiplex PCR, while the TCRdb copy is restricted to in-frame clones and leaves out a portion. Among more than 80,000 clones listed, around 80% were seen once. In germline, CDR1 is KGHDR, CDR2 SFDVKD. The ends were cut back, 5 bases at V and 6 bases at J, with 16 bases in the middle. The CDR3 length is 15 residues. This clonotype originated in a woman older than 75 with active or convalescent COVID-19. V is TRBV24-1 and J is TRBJ1-5; D is possibly TRBD1 (6 bases). Sequencing was carried out using peripheral blood. The CDR3 DNA is TGTGCCACCAGTGGGGCCGCAGGGGACGCTCAGCCCCAGCATTTT. Residues: CATSGAAGDAQPQHF.